What follows are 25 T cell receptor beta chains derived from one specimen sequenced in a study of human T cells and chemical hapten exposure. TCRdb passed the RACE reads through MiXCR, listing each CDR3 protein once. In the table there are around 250,000 distinct CDR3 sequences, approximately 8.4% of which are singletons. Indicated time point: pre-sensitization, week 0. Treatment indicated: therapeutic diphenylcyclopropenone sensitization with weekly scalp DPC. This specimen was whole blood, taken in connection with sensitization to the hapten diphenylcyclopropenone (DPC). These receptors were collected from a woman between 40 and 50 years old with alopecia areata. Some clones in this sample may be carry-over from other donors' samples.

This clonotype was observed many times. This chain uses TRBV28 with TRBJ1-5; no clear D. This CDR3 is built from 13 residues. Trimming shortened V by 4 bases and J by 5 bases, and 9 bases separated the two germline ends. Germline-derived CDR1 and CDR2 are MDHEN and SYDVKM. The CDR3 is CASSSDGDQPQHF. The CDR3 DNA sequence: TGTGCCAGCAGTTCCGACGGCGATCAGCCCCAGCATTTT.

This clonotype was seen a handful of times. The rearrangement links TRBV3-1 to TRBJ2-1; D is uncertain. This CDR3 contains 17 residues. V gave up 3 bases and J gave up 0 bases, with 15 bases separating them. Germline V gives CDR1 LGHDT, CDR2 YNNKEL (reference sequence). Here the CDR3 reads CASSQLLFRSSYNEQFF. As DNA, the CDR3 is TGTGCCAGCAGCCAGCTGCTTTTCAGGAGCTCCTACAATGAGCAGTTCTTC.

In its sample, this clonotype was seen many times. The V and J genes are TRBV6-2 or TRBV6-3 and TRBJ2-3; tentative D call: TRBD2 (5 bases). V lost 6 bases to trimming and J lost 3 bases, with 19 bases between them. The CDR3 is made up of 16 amino acids. Germline-derived CDR1 and CDR2 are MNHEY and SVGEGT. The CDR3 protein is CASRRAVARRTDTQYF. The CDR3 nucleotides read TGTGCCAGCAGGCGGGCCGTCGCTAGGAGGACAGATACGCAGTATTTT.

The table lists this clonotype with a few counts. CDR3 protein: CSAYPGVPDTQYF. CDR3 coding DNA: TGCAGCGCCTATCCGGGCGTCCCAGATACGCAGTATTTT. The chain uses TRBV29-1 and TRBJ2-3; no clear D. CDR3 length equals 13 residues. Trimming took 7 bases from V and 4 from J, leaving 15 bases between them. Germline loops: CDR1 SQVTM, CDR2 ANQGSEA.

This rearrangement joins TRBV5-1 to TRBJ2-6, with 8 bases aligning to TRBD1. The CDR3 covers 17 residues. Germline lookup yields CDR1 SGHRS and CDR2 YFSETQ. V shed 0 bases and J 0 bases; nucleotides not matched to a gene: 2. The CDR3 reads CASSLGTGTSGANVLTF. The DNA of the CDR3 is TGCGCCAGCAGCTTGGGGACAGGGACCTCTGGGGCCAACGTCCTGACTTTC.

This clonotype has at least ten counts. V usage is TRBV28 and J usage is TRBJ1-1, with no clear D. Germline assignment: CDR1 MDHEN and CDR2 SYDVKM. Trimming took off 3 bases at V and 3 bases at J, with 11 bases between the two ends. The CDR3 loop spans 14 amino acids. CDR3 nucleotide sequence: TGTGCCAGCAGTTTCAAGCCAGGCTACACTGAAGCTTTCTTT. Translated: CASSFKPGYTEAFF.

Ten or more counts support this clonotype. The V gene is TRBV12-3 or TRBV12-4, the J gene TRBJ1-2; TRBD1 might be the D (6 bases). V lost 4 bases to trimming and J lost 8 bases, with 14 bases between them. The CDR3 length is 13 residues. CDR3 region: CASSSGDIYGYTF. The CDR3 DNA is TGTGCCAGCAGTTCCGGGGACATCTACGGCTACACCTTC.

This clonotype was counted between two and nine times. This CDR3 reads CASSLANSGSKNEQFF. CDR3 coding DNA: TGTGCCAGCAGCTTAGCGAATAGCGGGAGTAAGAATGAGCAGTTCTTC. The chain links TRBV7-2 to TRBJ2-1; 9 bases are shared with TRBD2. The CDR3 is 16 residues long. The V and J ends lost 0 bases and 7 bases, in that order; junction bases with no gene match: 7. The germline gives CDR1 SGHTA, CDR2 FQGNSA.

The chain couples TRBV7-9 to TRBJ2-2; D gene unclear. The CDR3 extends over 15 amino acids. Germline V gene data show CDR1 as SEHNR and CDR2 as FQNEAQ (reference sequence). V was cut by 2 bases and J by 8 bases, with 15 bases left in between. As DNA, the CDR3 is TGTGCCAGCAGCTTACAAAGTATCCGAGCTGGGGAGCTGTTTTTT. As protein: CASSLQSIRAGELFF.

This clonotype appeared a few times. The J gene is TRBJ1-5, the V gene TRBV3-1; a possible D gene is TRBD1 (5 bases). Trimming cost V 0 bases and J 3 bases, with 12 bases left between them. This CDR3 has 16 residues. The germline CDR1 and CDR2 sequences are LGHDT and YNNKEL (reference sequence). The CDR3 is CASSQDWAGTNQPQHF. The CDR3 bases are TGTGCCAGCAGCCAAGATTGGGCAGGGACCAATCAGCCCCAGCATTTT. The full variable domain, in which reference TRBV3-1 and TRBJ1-5 provide the parts outside the CDR3, is DTAVSQTPKYLVTQMGNDKSIKCEQNLGHDTMYWYKQDSKKFLKIMFSYNNKELIINETVPNRFSPKSPDKAHLNLHINSLELGDSAVYFCASSQDWAGTNQPQHFGDGTRLSIL.

The chain combines TRBV7-2 with TRBJ2-1, with 8 bases matching TRBD2. The CDR3 consists of 15 residues. The germline V gene has CDR1 SGHTA and CDR2 FQGNSA. V dropped 1 base and J dropped 9; count of bases not matched to a gene: 8. The CDR3 DNA follows: TGTGCCAGCAGCTTAGTTTTAAGGCGGGAGGTTGAGCAGTTCTTC. It specifies CASSLVLRREVEQFF. Full variable domain (outside the CDR3, taken from reference TRBV7-2 and TRBJ2-1): GAGVSQSPSNKVTEKGKDVELRCDPISGHTALYWYRQSLGQGLEFLIYFQGNSAPDKSGLPSDRFSAERTGGSVSTLTIQRTQQEDSAVYLCASSLVLRREVEQFFGPGTRLTVL.

V and J are TRBV20-1 and TRBJ2-7, with D perhaps matching TRBD1 (5 bases). The germline V and J ends were trimmed by 3 bases and 0 bases, with 12 bases remaining between them. Germline CDR1 and CDR2: DFQATT and SNEGSKA (reference sequence). This CDR3 contains 14 residues. The CDR3 reads CSASDQGYSYEQYF. CDR3 sequence (DNA): TGCAGTGCTAGTGATCAGGGCTACTCCTACGAGCAGTACTTC.

Comments on this clonotype: A read error is possible here, since a much larger clone lies one base away. The rearrangement joins TRBV7-9 to TRBJ2-3, with D uncertain. The CDR3 loop spans 13 amino acids. CDR1 is SEHNR and CDR2 is FQNEAQ in the germline V gene (reference sequence). The CDR3 DNA reads TGTACCAGCAACTTGATTGTGGCAGATACGCAGTATTTT. Translation gives CTSNLIVADTQYF. Filled out from reference TRBV7-9 and TRBJ2-3, the complete variable domain reads DTGVSQNPRHKITKRGQNVTFRCDPISEHNRLYWYRQTLGQGPEFLTYFQNEAQLEKSRLLSDRFSAERPKGSFSTLEIQRTEQGDSAMYLCTSNLIVADTQYFGPGTRLTVL.

The table lists this clonotype with a few counts. The chain is built from TRBV20-1 and TRBJ2-7; TRBD2 matches at 13 bases. CDR3 length: 18 residues. The junction had 10 bases not matched to a gene; V was cut back by 0 bases and J by 2 bases. Per germline, CDR1 DFQATT and CDR2 SNEGSKA (reference sequence). The DNA of the CDR3 is TGCAGTGCTAGAGATGATTGGACTAGCGGGAGAGTGACCTACGAGCAGTACTTC. Translating it yields CSARDDWTSGRVTYEQYF.

This clonotype was seen a handful of times. This chain links TRBV7-9 with TRBJ1-1; a weak D match, TRBD1 (5 bases). Trimming shortened V by 5 bases and J by 8 bases, and 18 bases separated the two germline ends. Germline values: CDR1 SEHNR, CDR2 FQNEAQ (reference sequence). The CDR3 totals 14 residues. The CDR3 DNA is TGTGCCAGCAGCCCCAAATTTCCTGGGGCAGAAGCTTTCTTT. This encodes CASSPKFPGAEAFF.

A single count supports this clonotype. The chain is built from TRBV29-1 and TRBJ1-1; D call uncertain. Trimming removed 4 bases at V and 1 base at J, with 13 bases between. Germline V lookup: CDR1 SQVTM, CDR2 ANQGSEA. The CDR3 length is 14 residues. CDR3 DNA: TGCAGCGTTGCTACCGGGATATCGAACACTGAAGCTTTCTTT. This codes for CSVATGISNTEAFF.

In its sample, this clonotype was seen many times. The chain is built from TRBV9 and TRBJ2-7; 7 bases fit TRBD1. The ends lost 4 bases at V and 1 base at J; junction bases unmatched: 5. Germline V gene sequence: CDR1 SGDLS, CDR2 YYNGEE. The CDR3 consists of 14 residues. The CDR3 DNA sequence: TGTGCCAGCAGCCCAGAGGGACAGTCCTACGAGCAGTACTTC. Its protein is CASSPEGQSYEQYF.

This clonotype was picked up a small number of times. V and J are TRBV12-3 or TRBV12-4 and TRBJ2-2; possibly TRBD2 for D (5 bases). V dropped 3 bases and J dropped 5 bases, with 13 bases sitting between them. This CDR3 has 15 amino acids. CDR3 in amino acids: CASSFGGSGTGELFF. The CDR3, as DNA: TGTGCCAGCAGTTTCGGAGGAAGTGGGACCGGGGAGCTGTTTTTT.

This clonotype was recorded many times. The genes are TRBV12-3 or TRBV12-4 and TRBJ2-3, with TRBD1 identical over 8 bases. The CDR3 covers 14 residues. V gave up 6 bases and J gave up 0 bases; unmatched junction bases: 2. CDR3 in DNA: TGTGCCAGCAGCCGACAGGGGAGCACAGATACGCAGTATTTT. This codes for CASSRQGSTDTQYF.

J is TRBJ2-7 and V is TRBV6-2 or TRBV6-3; TRBD2 matches 11 bases. The germline CDR1 and CDR2 sequences are MNHEY and SVGEGT. Unmatched junction bases numbered 8, after V lost 6 bases and J lost 7 bases. The CDR3 consists of 14 residues. In DNA, the CDR3 is TGTGCCAGCAGCTATCTAGCGGGAGGACGGGAGCAGTACTTC. Translating gives CASSYLAGGREQYF.

This clonotype showed up many times. V gene TRBV2 combines with J gene TRBJ2-7; D remains unclear. V was shortened by 6 bases and J by 6 bases, with 12 bases between the two germline ends. There are 12 residues in the CDR3. Germline lookup yields CDR1 SNHLY and CDR2 FYNNEI. CDR3 loop: CASSRTSSEQYF. CDR3 DNA sequence: TGTGCCAGCAGCAGGACCTCTTCCGAGCAGTACTTC.

The chain employs TRBV7-9 and TRBJ2-7; the match to TRBD2 covers 12 bases. Per the germline V gene, CDR1 is SEHNR and CDR2 is FQNEAQ (reference sequence). V gave up 5 bases and J gave up 5 bases; unmatched junction bases: 7. CDR3 length equals 15 residues. In DNA, the CDR3 is TGTGCCAGCAGCCTTACTAGCGGGAGGAGGGACGAGCAGTACTTC. It translates to CASSLTSGRRDEQYF.

The table lists this clonotype with a few counts. The gene calls are TRBV2 and TRBJ1-6, with 8 bases lining up with TRBD1. Unmatched junction bases numbered 10, after V lost 7 bases and J lost 8 bases. The germline gives CDR1 SNHLY, CDR2 FYNNEI. This CDR3 has 15 residues. CDR3 amino acids: CASTRGQGQDSPLHF. CDR3 coding DNA: TGTGCCAGCACCCGAGGACAGGGACAAGATTCACCCCTCCACTTT.

In this sample, this clonotype turned up a few times. J is TRBJ2-7 and V is TRBV6-2 or TRBV6-3; tentatively, D is TRBD2 (5 bases). V lost 6 bases to trimming and J lost 6 bases, with 12 bases between them. Germline CDR1 and CDR2: MNHEY and SVGEGT. The CDR3 runs 12 residues. The chain's CDR3 is CASSQTSGEQYF. CDR3 nucleotide sequence: TGTGCCAGCAGCCAAACAAGCGGCGAGCAGTACTTC.

This chain connects TRBV11-2 to TRBJ2-5, with D perhaps matching TRBD1 (7 bases). Germline CDR1 and CDR2: SGHAT and FQNNGV. The V end lost 3 bases, the J end lost 5 bases, and 16 bases lay between the germline ends. The CDR3 runs 15 residues. CDR3 bases: TGTGCCAGCAGCTTCAACCCTTCAGGGGGGGAGACCCAGTACTTC. Translated, it gives CASSFNPSGGETQYF. The full variable domain, completed using reference TRBV11-2 and TRBJ2-5, is EAGVAQSPRYKIIEKRQSVAFWCNPISGHATLYWYQQILGQGPKLLIQFQNNGVVDDSQLPKDRFSAERLKGVDSTLKIQPAKLEDSAVYLCASSFNPSGGETQYFGPGTRLLVL.